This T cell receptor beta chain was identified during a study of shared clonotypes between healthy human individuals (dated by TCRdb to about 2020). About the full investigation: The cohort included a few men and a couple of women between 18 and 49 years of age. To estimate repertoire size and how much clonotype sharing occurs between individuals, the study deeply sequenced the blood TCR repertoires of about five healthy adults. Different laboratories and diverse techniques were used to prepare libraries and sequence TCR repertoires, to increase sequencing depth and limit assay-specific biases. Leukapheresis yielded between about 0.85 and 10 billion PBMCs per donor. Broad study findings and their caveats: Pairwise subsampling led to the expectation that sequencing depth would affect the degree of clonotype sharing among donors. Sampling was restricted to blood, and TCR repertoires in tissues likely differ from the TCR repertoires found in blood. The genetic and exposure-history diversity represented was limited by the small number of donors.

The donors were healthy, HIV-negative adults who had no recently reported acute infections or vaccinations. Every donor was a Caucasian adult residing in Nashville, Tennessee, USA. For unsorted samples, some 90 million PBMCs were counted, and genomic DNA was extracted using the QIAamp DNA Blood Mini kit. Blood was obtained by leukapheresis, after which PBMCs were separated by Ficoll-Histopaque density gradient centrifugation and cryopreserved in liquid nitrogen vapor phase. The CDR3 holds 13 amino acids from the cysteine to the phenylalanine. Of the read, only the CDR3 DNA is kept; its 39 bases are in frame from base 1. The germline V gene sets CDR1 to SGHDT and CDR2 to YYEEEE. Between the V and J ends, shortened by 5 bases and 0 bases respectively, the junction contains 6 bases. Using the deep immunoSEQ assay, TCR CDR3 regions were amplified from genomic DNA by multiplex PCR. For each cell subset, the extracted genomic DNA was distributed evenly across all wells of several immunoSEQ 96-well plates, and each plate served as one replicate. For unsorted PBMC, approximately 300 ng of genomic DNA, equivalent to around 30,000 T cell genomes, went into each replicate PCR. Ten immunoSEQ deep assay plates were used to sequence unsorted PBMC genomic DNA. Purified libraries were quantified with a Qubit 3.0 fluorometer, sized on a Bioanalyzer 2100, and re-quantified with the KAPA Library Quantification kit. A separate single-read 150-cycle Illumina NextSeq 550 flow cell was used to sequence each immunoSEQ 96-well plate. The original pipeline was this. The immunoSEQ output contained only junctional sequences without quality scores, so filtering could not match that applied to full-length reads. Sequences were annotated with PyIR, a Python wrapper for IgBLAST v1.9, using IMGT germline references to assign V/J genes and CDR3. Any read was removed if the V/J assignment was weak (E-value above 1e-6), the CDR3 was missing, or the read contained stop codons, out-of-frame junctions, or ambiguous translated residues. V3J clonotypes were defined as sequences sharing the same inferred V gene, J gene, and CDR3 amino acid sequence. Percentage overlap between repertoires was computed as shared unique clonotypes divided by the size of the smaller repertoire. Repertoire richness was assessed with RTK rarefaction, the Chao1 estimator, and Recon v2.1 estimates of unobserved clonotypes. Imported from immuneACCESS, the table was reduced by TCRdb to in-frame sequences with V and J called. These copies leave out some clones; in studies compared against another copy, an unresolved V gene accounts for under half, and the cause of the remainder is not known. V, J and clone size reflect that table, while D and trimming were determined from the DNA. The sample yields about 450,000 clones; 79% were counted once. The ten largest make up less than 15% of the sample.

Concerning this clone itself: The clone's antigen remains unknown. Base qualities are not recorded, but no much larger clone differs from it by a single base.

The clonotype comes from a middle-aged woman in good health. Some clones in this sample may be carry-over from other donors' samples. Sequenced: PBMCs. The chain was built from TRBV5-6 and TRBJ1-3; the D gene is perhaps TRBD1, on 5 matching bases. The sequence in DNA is TGTGCCAGCAGAAGGGGCTCTGGAAACACCATATATTTT. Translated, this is CASRRGSGNTIYF.